This T cell receptor beta chain was sequenced in a study of radiotherapy plus CTLA-4 blockade in lung cancer. The length of the CDR3 is 13 residues. The V end was cut by 5 bases, the J end by 11 bases, with 13 bases between. The germline CDR1 and CDR2 sequences are SGHVS and FNYEAQ. Clones were sequenced by immunoSEQ multiplex PCR, and TCRdb holds only the in-frame ones, with some missing. The data contain 25,000 to 35,000 clones, less than 80% of them singletons. The sequence was obtained from a human donor with non-small cell lung cancer who had stable disease on radiotherapy plus ipilimumab. Sequencing was performed on peripheral blood, taken from a patient treated with radiotherapy plus ipilimumab. V gene TRBV7-6 combines with J gene TRBJ1-6; D is unresolved. The CDR3 bases are TGTGCCAGCAGCCCCTCAGTGAGCGCACCCCTCCACTTT. Amino acids: CASSPSVSAPLHF.